A single sample gave rise to the 21 T cell receptor beta chains below, sequenced in a study of patients and donors after allogeneic stem cell transplantation. In TCRdb, the RT-PCR reads were re-called with MiXCR into one record per CDR3 protein. The repertoire holds 150,000 to 200,000 distinct CDR3 sequences, with 41% as singletons. Sequencing was carried out using blood, either unsorted or a sorted T cell fraction (not recorded which). Receptor source: a human donor who was either an allogeneic HSCT recipient or a stem cell or donor lymphocyte infusion donor (not recorded which). It is not recorded whose cells these are; they may come from a transplant donor.

The CDR3 protein is CAWGLAVTYEQYF. The CDR3 DNA follows: TGTGCCTGGGGACTAGCGGTAACCTACGAGCAGTACTTC. V usage is TRBV30 and J usage is TRBJ2-7, with TRBD2 identical over 10 bases. Germline CDR1 GTSNPN, CDR2 SVGIG (reference sequence). This CDR3 comprises 13 residues. V gave up 5 bases and J gave up 2 bases; unmatched junction bases: 3.

The V call is TRBV12-3 or TRBV12-4, the J call TRBJ2-7; D perhaps matches TRBD1 (6 bases). The CDR3 is 13 residues long. V was clipped by 6 bases and J by 2 bases, with 11 bases between them. CDR3 residues: CASSQTGTYEQYF. The CDR3 DNA is TGTGCCAGCAGCCAGACAGGAACCTACGAGCAGTACTTC.

This clonotype has a handful of counts. This chain uses TRBV28 with TRBJ1-1; unclear D gene. The ends were cut back, 2 bases at V and 3 bases at J, with 10 bases in the middle. The CDR3 sequence is 14 residues long. From germline, CDR1 is MDHEN and CDR2 SYDVKM. The CDR3 DNA is TGTGCCAGCAGTTTAAGGCCTCGGGACACTGAAGCTTTCTTT. This translates into CASSLRPRDTEAFF. Combining the CDR3 with reference TRBV28 and TRBJ1-1 gives the whole variable domain DVKVTQSSRYLVKRTGEKVFLECVQDMDHENMFWYRQDPGLGLRLIYFSYDVKMKEKGDIPEGYSVSREKKERFSLILESASTNQTSMYLCASSLRPRDTEAFFGQGTRLTVV.

This chain links TRBV13 with TRBJ2-3; the match to TRBD2 covers 7 bases. Germline CDR1 PRHDT, CDR2 FYEKMQ (reference sequence). The trim removed 4 bases at V and 2 bases at J, leaving 6 bases unmatched. This CDR3 has 15 residues. CDR3: CASSSSGRITDTQYF. The CDR3 DNA reads TGTGCCAGCAGCTCTAGCGGACGAATCACAGATACGCAGTATTTT. The whole variable domain, filled in from reference TRBV13 and TRBJ2-3, reads AAGVIQSPRHLIKEKRETATLKCYPIPRHDTVYWYQQGPGQDPQFLISFYEKMQSDKGSIPDRFSAQQFSDYHSELNMSSLELGDSALYFCASSSSGRITDTQYFGPGTRLTVL.

This clonotype occurred once. The CDR3 DNA is TGTGCCAGCAGCCAAAAGGGTCTAGCGCCTCGCACAGATACGCAGTATTTT. Protein sequence: CASSQKGLAPRTDTQYF. The chain combines TRBV3-1 with TRBJ2-3; maybe TRBD2 (6 bases). The germline V gene encodes CDR1 LGHDT and CDR2 YNNKEL (reference sequence). V lost 2 bases and J lost 1, with 16 bases in between. CDR3 length equals 17 residues.

The rearrangement joins TRBV6-6 to TRBJ1-1, with D maybe TRBD1 (6 bases). Germline V CDR1 and CDR2: MNHNY, SVGAGI (reference sequence). V was pared by 2 bases and J by 3 bases, with 10 bases between. CDR3 size: 14 residues. The CDR3 region has the DNA TGTGCCAGCAGTTACGGGGGCTCGGACACTGAAGCTTTCTTT. Protein: CASSYGGSDTEAFF.

This chain uses TRBV11-1 with TRBJ2-1, with 9 bases matching TRBD2. CDR1 SGHAT and CDR2 FQDESV come from the germline V gene (reference sequence). CDR3 length equals 18 residues. Trimming took 3 bases from V and 4 from J; bases not matched to a gene: 13. The CDR3 region is CASSFLAGAQSPYNEQFF. CDR3 in DNA: TGTGCCAGCAGCTTTTTAGCGGGAGCGCAATCTCCGTACAATGAGCAGTTCTTC.

The V and J genes are TRBV28 and TRBJ2-7; D is unresolved. With 5 bases removed from V and 1 base from J, the gap between germline ends came to 12 bases. CDR1 and CDR2 (germline): MDHEN, SYDVKM. The CDR3 covers 14 residues. The CDR3 sequence: CASSAPSGSYEQYF. The CDR3 DNA is TGTGCCAGCAGTGCTCCATCCGGATCCTACGAGCAGTACTTC.

A few counts support this clonotype. The chain joins TRBV27 to TRBJ1-1, with 8 bases matching TRBD1. This CDR3 has 16 amino acids. The germline CDR1 and CDR2 sequences are MNHEY and SMNVEV (reference sequence). The V gene end was trimmed by 6 bases and the J gene end by 1 base; junction bases not matched to a gene: 10. The CDR3 spells CASSPGGGMWNTEAFF. CDR3 nucleotides: TGTGCCAGCAGCCCAGGGGGCGGGATGTGGAACACTGAAGCTTTCTTT.

There are a few counts of this clonotype. J is TRBJ2-4 and V is TRBV21-1; the table's TRBD1 call for D was not verified on the DNA. TRBV21-1 is deemed a pseudogene. This CDR3 comprises 18 residues. CDR3 amino acids: CASSKEGQTRIAKNIQYF. The DNA of the CDR3 is TGTGCCAGCAGCAAAGAGGGGCAAACCAGGATAGCCAAAAACATTCAGTACTTC.

This clonotype was observed a handful of times. The rearrangement links TRBV2 to TRBJ2-7; 8 bases fit TRBD2. The CDR3 runs 13 residues. V shed 7 bases, J shed 5 bases, and the junction held 7 bases outside the gene matches. From germline, CDR1 is SNHLY and CDR2 FYNNEI. CDR3 coding DNA: TGTGCCAGCACCGGGACTAGTGGTGACGAGCAGTACTTC. As protein: CASTGTSGDEQYF.

This chain connects TRBV6-6 to TRBJ1-1; D unclear. Germline CDR1 MNHNY, CDR2 SVGAGI (reference sequence). The CDR3 loop spans 13 amino acids. V was trimmed by 7 bases and J by 4 bases, leaving 13 bases between them. The DNA for the CDR3 is TGTGCCAGCATTCGTAAGGACGGCACTGAAGCTTTCTTT. It is translated as CASIRKDGTEAFF.

This clonotype was seen a few times. The rearrangement joins TRBV7-9 to TRBJ1-2; D is uncertain. Germline lookup yields CDR1 SEHNR and CDR2 FQNEAQ (reference sequence). The length of the CDR3 is 14 residues. V was shortened by 5 bases and J by 2 bases, with 12 bases between the two germline ends. DNA of the CDR3: TGTGCCAGCAGCCCCGCGGGCTCCAACTATGGCTACACCTTC. Translated: CASSPAGSNYGYTF.

This chain uses TRBV28 with TRBJ2-4; 11 nucleotides align to TRBD1. The J segment lost 3 bases and the V segment lost 7 bases, leaving 8 bases of the junction unmatched. The length of the CDR3 is 16 residues. Germline CDR1 is MDHEN and CDR2 is SYDVKM. The CDR3 sequence is CASNGPGTGGKNIQYF. The CDR3 nucleotides read TGTGCCAGCAATGGACCCGGGACAGGGGGCAAAAACATTCAGTACTTC.

The chain is built from TRBV9 and TRBJ2-1; TRBD2 agrees at 14 bases. The CDR3 extends over 16 amino acids. V dropped 4 bases and J dropped 5; count of bases not matched to a gene: 5. CDR1 and CDR2 from the germline V gene are SGDLS and YYNGEE. The CDR3 DNA reads TGTGCCAGCAGCTCCGGACTAGCGGGAGGACACAATGAGCAGTTCTTC. Its translation is CASSSGLAGGHNEQFF.

CDR3 DNA: TGTGCCAGCAGCCAAGATCCGGCGTATCAGCCCCAGCATTTT. Translation: CASSQDPAYQPQHF. The gene calls are TRBV3-1 and TRBJ1-5, with D uncertain. The CDR3 is 14 residues long. Germline-derived CDR1 and CDR2 are LGHDT and YNNKEL (reference sequence). V dropped 0 bases and J dropped 5 bases, with 8 bases sitting between them.

J is TRBJ1-1 and V is TRBV20-1; 10 positions agree with TRBD1. CDR3 length: 15 residues. Trimming at V came to 5 bases and at J to 5 bases, leaving 11 bases not matched to a gene. CDR1 DFQATT and CDR2 SNEGSKA come from the germline V gene (reference sequence). CDR3 nucleotide sequence: TGCAGTGCTGGAGGACAGGGGGTTGGTCAAACTGAAGCTTTCTTT. Its translation: CSAGGQGVGQTEAFF.

This clonotype was counted once. The chain links TRBV7-8 to TRBJ2-2; 7 bases map to TRBD2. This CDR3 contains 16 residues. V lost 2 bases, J lost 6 bases, and 9 bases stayed unmatched. Germline CDR1 reads SGHVS; CDR2 reads FQNEAQ. DNA of the CDR3: TGTGCCAGCAGCTTAAAGGGCGGGAGTTTGGCCGGGGAGCTGTTTTTT. Translated: CASSLKGGSLAGELFF.

The chain couples TRBV13 to TRBJ2-4; D might be TRBD1 (5 bases). The V gene lost 0 bases and the J gene lost 4 bases, with 10 bases spanning the gap. The CDR3 spans 15 residues. CDR1 and CDR2 from the germline V gene are PRHDT and FYEKMQ (reference sequence). The CDR3 nucleotides are TGTGCCAGCAGCTTAGGGGACACTTGGAAAAACATTCAGTACTTC. This gives the protein CASSLGDTWKNIQYF.

The V gene is TRBV5-1, the J gene TRBJ2-5; D remains ambiguous. Germline CDR1 SGHRS, CDR2 YFSETQ. V was trimmed by 6 bases and J by 5 bases, leaving 26 bases between them. The length of the CDR3 is 17 residues. The CDR3 loop is CASTGYPAVALTETQYF. In DNA form, the CDR3 reads TGCGCCAGCACCGGGTACCCGGCAGTGGCCCTTACGGAGACCCAGTACTTC. The full variable domain, in which reference TRBV5-1 and TRBJ2-5 provide the parts outside the CDR3, is KAGVTQTPRYLIKTRGQQVTLSCSPISGHRSVSWYQQTPGQGLQFLFEYFSETQRNKGNFPGRFSGRQFSNSRSEMNVSTLELGDSALYLCASTGYPAVALTETQYFGPGTRLLVL.

V usage is TRBV7-2 and J usage is TRBJ1-2; D unresolved. Germline V gene lookup returns CDR1 SGHTA and CDR2 FQGNSA. V was shortened by 6 bases and J by 4 bases, with 12 bases between the two germline ends. The CDR3 runs 13 residues. The CDR3 here is CASSRTWLYGYTF. CDR3 DNA: TGTGCCAGCAGTCGCACTTGGCTCTATGGCTACACCTTC.